Below, 27 T cell receptor beta chains from the same sample are listed, as sequenced in a study of CD8+CD57+ T cells in acquired aplastic anemia. Genomic DNA provided the template from which TCR beta VDJ and CDR3 profiles were obtained. TCRdb reanalysed the reads using MiXCR and keeps one entry per CDR3 protein. The sample shows 200,000 to 250,000 distinct CDR3 sequences, around three fifths of them seen only once. In patients chosen for sequencing, flow cytometry had shown CD8+CD57+ cell expansion. The sequenced material came from sorted CD4+, CD8+, or CD8+CD57+ T cells (not recorded which) from PBMCs. The receptors were sampled from a human donor with aplastic anemia.

The chain carries TRBV20-1 and TRBJ1-5; no definite D call. Germline V gene data show CDR1 as DFQATT and CDR2 as SNEGSKA (reference sequence). The CDR3 is 13 residues long. Trimming cost V 6 bases and J 0 bases, with 9 bases left between them. CDR3: CSAEQYSNQPQHF. The CDR3 DNA reads as TGCAGTGCAGAACAGTATAGCAATCAGCCCCAGCATTTT.

This clonotype was observed many times. The CDR3 DNA reads as TGCGCCAGCAGCCAAGATCCAATAGCTAGCTCCTACGAGCAGTACTTC. Encoded protein: CASSQDPIASSYEQYF. The chain combines TRBV4-1 with TRBJ2-7; D is unresolved. Germline V lookup: CDR1 MGHRA, CDR2 YSYEKL. CDR3 length: 16 residues. V lost 0 bases and J lost 0, with 12 bases in between.

The DNA for the CDR3 is TGTGCCAGCCGGGATGCGCTCTCTGGAAACACCATATATTTT. This codes for CASRDALSGNTIYF. This chain joins TRBV25-1 and TRBJ1-3; D gene unclear. Germline CDR1 is MGHDK and CDR2 is SYGVNS. V was clipped by 8 bases and J by 0 bases, with 11 bases between them. CDR3 length: 14 amino acids. Filled out from reference TRBV25-1 and TRBJ1-3, the complete variable domain reads EADIYQTPRYLVIGTGKKITLECSQTMGHDKMYWYQQDPGMELHLIHYSYGVNSTEKGDLSSESTVSRIRTEHFPLTLESARPSHTSQYLCASRDALSGNTIYFGEGSWLTVV.

The chain joins TRBV7-9 to TRBJ1-1; D may be TRBD1 (5 bases). V was trimmed by 0 bases and J by 1 base, leaving 12 bases between them. CDR1 is SEHNR, CDR2 FQNEAQ, per germline (reference sequence). There are 16 residues in the CDR3. CDR3 in DNA: TGTGCCAGCAGCTTAGCCCTGGCGGGGACGAACACTGAAGCTTTCTTT. Protein sequence: CASSLALAGTNTEAFF.

This clonotype was seen only once. The chain recombines TRBV11-3 with TRBJ2-7; D is unclear. Germline V gene lookup returns CDR1 SGHNT and CDR2 YENEEA. V lost 5 bases and J 4 bases, leaving 18 bases between the germline ends. This CDR3 is built from 15 residues. Here the CDR3 reads CASSLFSQESYEQYF. In nucleotides, the CDR3 is TGTGCCAGCAGCCTTTTTTCGCAGGAGAGTTACGAGCAGTACTTC. The full variable domain, its missing parts supplied by reference TRBV11-3 and TRBJ2-7, is EAGVVQSPRYKIIEKKQPVAFWCNPISGHNTLYWYLQNLGQGPELLIRYENEEAVDDSQLPKDRFSAERLKGVDSTLKIQPAELGDSAVYLCASSLFSQESYEQYFGPGTRLTVT.

V gene TRBV25-1 combines with J gene TRBJ2-3, with TRBD2 matching 10 bases. Germline CDR1 and CDR2: MGHDK and SYGVNS. The CDR3 consists of 17 residues. V lost 2 bases and J lost 2; bases outside the gene matches: 7. In DNA, the CDR3 is TGTGCCAGCAGTGAAGGACTAGCGGATACCGCCACAGATACGCAGTATTTT. Amino acid sequence: CASSEGLADTATDTQYF.

A note on this clonotype: Given a much more abundant clone one base away, this may be a read error. This chain joins TRBV12-3 or TRBV12-4 and TRBJ2-1; 7 nucleotides line up with TRBD1. The V segment lost 4 bases and the J segment 7 bases; nucleotides outside the gene matches: 10. This CDR3 has 15 residues. The CDR3 bases are TGTGCCAGCAGTTCCCTGGGGCAGGGGGATAATGAGCAGTTCTTC. Translation gives CASSSLGQGDNEQFF.

This clonotype was detected many times. Germline is not matched at one junction end, which may reflect a read error. The chain is built from TRBV25-1 and TRBJ1-4; D not certain. CDR3 length: 15 residues. Germline V CDR1 and CDR2: MGHDK, SYGVNS. The CDR3 DNA is TGTGCCAGCGGTGAACGTCCAGGCCTAAATGAAAAACTGTTTTTT. Its translation: CASGERPGLNEKLFF.

This clonotype was detected only once. V and J are TRBV12-3 or TRBV12-4 and TRBJ1-1; D unresolved. The ends were cut back, 3 bases at V and 8 bases at J, with 10 bases in the middle. This CDR3 is 12 amino acids long. CDR3 nucleotide sequence: TGTGCCAGCAGTTTGTTCGGGTCCGAAGCTTTCTTT. Translation: CASSLFGSEAFF.

The V and J genes are TRBV29-1 and TRBJ2-1; unclear D gene. V was trimmed by 7 bases and J by 7 bases, leaving 35 bases between them. This CDR3 comprises 19 residues. CDR1 is SQVTM and CDR2 is ANQGSEA in the germline V gene. CDR3 protein: CSASDPLYDITDTGNEQFF. As DNA, the CDR3 is TGCAGCGCCTCTGACCCCCTCTATGACATCACAGATACGGGTAATGAGCAGTTCTTC.

The chain employs TRBV2 and TRBJ2-7; perhaps TRBD1 as D (6 bases). The length of the CDR3 is 14 residues. Germline V gene sequence: CDR1 SNHLY, CDR2 FYNNEI. Between the trimmed V and J ends, which lost 6 bases and 6 bases, there was a span of 18 bases. The CDR3 loop is CASRAISTGSEQYF. The CDR3 nucleotides read TGTGCCAGCAGGGCGATCTCGACAGGATCCGAGCAGTACTTC.

This chain joins TRBV5-1 and TRBJ1-4; the match to TRBD1 covers 7 bases. In germline, CDR1 is SGHRS, CDR2 YFSETQ. Trimming cost V 0 bases and J 6 bases; bases outside gene matches: 5. The CDR3 runs 15 residues. CDR3 bases: TGCGCCAGCAGCTTGGCGGGACAGAGTTATGAAAAACTGTTTTTT. This codes for CASSLAGQSYEKLFF.

For the CDR3, the DNA is TGTGCCAGCAGCCCGATAGCCGGGACTAGCGGGGCTCCGACAGATACGCAGTATTTT. Its protein is CASSPIAGTSGAPTDTQYF. The J gene is TRBJ2-3, the V gene TRBV7-3; TRBD2 aligns across 13 bases. Looked up from germline, CDR1 is SGHTA and CDR2 is FQGTGA. The CDR3 sequence is 19 residues long. V shed 5 bases and J 3 bases; nucleotides not matched to a gene: 14.

This chain connects TRBV15 to TRBJ2-5; TRBD1 is a possible D gene (6 bases). V lost 0 bases and J lost 5, with 13 bases in between. Germline assignment: CDR1 LNHNV and CDR2 YYDKDF (reference sequence). This CDR3 contains 15 residues. Here the CDR3 reads CATSRDQGTTETQYF. The DNA for the CDR3 is TGTGCCACCAGCAGAGATCAGGGGACAACCGAGACCCAGTACTTC.

The chain carries TRBV19 and TRBJ2-1; no firm D call. V was cut by 3 bases and J by 0 bases, with 12 bases left in between. This CDR3 region has 16 residues. CDR1 is LNHDA and CDR2 is SQIVND in the germline V gene (reference sequence). The CDR3: CASSIPSASSYNEQFF. The CDR3 region has the DNA TGTGCCAGTAGTATTCCGTCAGCCAGCTCCTACAATGAGCAGTTCTTC.

The sample holds many counts of this clonotype. The chain carries TRBV14 and TRBJ2-3; the D gene could be TRBD1 or TRBD2 (6 bases each). Germline CDR1 and CDR2: SGHDN and FVKESK. The CDR3 loop spans 14 amino acids. The V gene lost 2 bases and the J gene lost 5 bases, with 11 bases spanning the gap. CDR3 DNA: TGTGCCAGCAGCCAACGGGGGCGCATAGATACGCAGTATTTT. It translates to CASSQRGRIDTQYF.

The chain recombines TRBV7-9 with TRBJ2-7; TRBD1 agrees at 8 bases. CDR1 is SEHNR, CDR2 FQNEAQ, per germline (reference sequence). The ends lost 4 bases at V and 6 bases at J; junction bases unmatched: 8. The CDR3 sequence is 14 residues long. This chain's CDR3 is CASSSDREVGEQYF. CDR3 bases: TGTGCCAGCAGCTCGGACAGGGAAGTAGGCGAGCAGTACTTC.

The V gene is TRBV24-1, the J gene TRBJ2-2, with 9 bases lining up with TRBD1. Germline values: CDR1 KGHDR, CDR2 SFDVKD. CDR3 length equals 16 residues. The junction had 3 bases not matched to a gene; V was cut back by 3 bases and J by 2 bases. The CDR3 region has the DNA TGTGCCACCAGTGATCCGGGACAGGGTAACACCGGGGAGCTGTTTTTT. This encodes CATSDPGQGNTGELFF.

As for this clonotype: One end of the junction varies from germline; a read error may be responsible. The rearrangement uses TRBV4-2 and TRBJ2-7; D is ambiguous. Germline V gives CDR1 LGHNA, CDR2 YNFKEQ. The CDR3 sequence is 14 residues long. The CDR3 is CASSQDGQSYAQYF. CDR3 nucleotide sequence: TGTGCCAGCAGCCAAGATGGCCAGTCCTACGCGCAGTACTTC.

V gene TRBV7-3 combines with J gene TRBJ2-5; possible D gene TRBD1, 5 bases. This CDR3 spans 16 amino acids. In germline, CDR1 is SGHTA, CDR2 FQGTGA. V lost 2 bases and J 1 base, leaving 14 bases between the germline ends. The CDR3 is CASSLGGANPQETQYF. The CDR3 DNA reads TGTGCCAGCAGCTTAGGTGGGGCTAACCCCCAAGAGACCCAGTACTTC.

The chain employs TRBV24-1 and TRBJ2-7; 8 positions match TRBD2. This CDR3 has 19 amino acids. From germline, CDR1 is KGHDR and CDR2 SFDVKD. J lost 0 bases, V lost 4 bases, and 16 bases had no gene match. The CDR3 here is CATSDLSGGAPPCSYEQYF. Here the CDR3 DNA reads TGTGCCACCAGTGACTTAAGCGGGGGTGCACCTCCGTGCTCCTACGAGCAGTACTTC.

This clonotype came up a few times. The chain has TRBV7-3 and TRBJ2-3; D possibly corresponds to TRBD2 (5 bases). Trimming removed 5 bases from V and 4 bases from J, with 10 bases in between. Germline assignment: CDR1 SGHTA and CDR2 FQGTGA. This CDR3 spans 13 amino acids. The CDR3 nucleotides read TGTGCCAGCAGCCTCCTAGCCCCAGATACGCAGTATTTT. It translates to CASSLLAPDTQYF. Supplemented by reference TRBV7-3 and TRBJ2-3, the full variable domain reads GAGVSQTPSNKVTEKGKYVELRCDPISGHTALYWYRQSLGQGPEFLIYFQGTGAADDSGLPNDRFFAVRPEGSVSTLKIQRTERGDSAVYLCASSLLAPDTQYFGPGTRLTVL.

This clonotype has just a few counts. This could be a read error, since a much larger clone is one nucleotide away. The chain carries TRBV5-6 and TRBJ2-5, with D perhaps given as TRBD1 or TRBD2 (5 bases each). The V and J ends lost 0 bases and 5 bases respectively, with 8 bases between them. CDR3 length: 13 amino acids. Germline V gene data show CDR1 as SGHDT and CDR2 as YYEEEE. The DNA for the CDR3 is TGTGCCAGCAGCTTGGGGGGGTTGGAGACCCAGTACTTC. Amino acid sequence: CASSLGGLETQYF.

The V call is TRBV15, the J call TRBJ1-2; the match to TRBD1 covers 12 bases. This CDR3 spans 17 amino acids. Germline CDR1 and CDR2: LNHNV and YYDKDF (reference sequence). With V trimmed by 2 bases and J by 7 bases, 11 bases remained unmatched. CDR3 loop: CATSRPFPGQGAIGYTF. The CDR3 bases are TGTGCCACCAGCAGACCATTTCCGGGACAGGGGGCGATTGGCTACACCTTC. Based on the CDR3 plus reference TRBV15 and TRBJ1-2, the full variable domain is DAMVIQNPRYQVTQFGKPVTLSCSQTLNHNVMYWYQQKSSQAPKLLFHYYDKDFNNEADTPDNFQSRRPNTSFCFLDIRSPGLGDTAMYLCATSRPFPGQGAIGYTFGSGTRLTVV.

This clonotype has at least ten counts. The chain uses TRBV27 and TRBJ2-7, with a possible D match to TRBD1 (5 bases). The CDR3 loop spans 13 amino acids. Trimming pared 6 bases from V and 4 bases from J, leaving 13 bases between. Germline CDR1 reads MNHEY; CDR2 reads SMNVEV (reference sequence). DNA of the CDR3: TGTGCCAGCAGCGTCTTAGGGGAATACGAGCAGTACTTC. Translation: CASSVLGEYEQYF.

This chain joins TRBV15 and TRBJ2-1; 7 bases line up with TRBD2. The CDR3 covers 15 residues. The germline V gene has CDR1 LNHNV and CDR2 YYDKDF (reference sequence). J lost 9 bases, V lost 1 base, and 9 bases had no gene match. DNA of the CDR3: TGTGCCACCAGCAGAGGCGGCGGGAGTGGGGGTGAGCAGTTCTTC. Translation gives CATSRGGGSGGEQFF.

This clonotype came up once. The genes are TRBV19 and TRBJ1-2; 9 bases fit TRBD1. The CDR3 has 13 amino acids. J lost 3 bases, V lost 7 bases, and 3 bases had no gene match. Germline assignment: CDR1 LNHDA and CDR2 SQIVND (reference sequence). CDR3 sequence reads: CASNTGGDYGYTF. Written as DNA, the CDR3 is TGTGCCAGTAACACAGGGGGCGACTATGGCTACACCTTC.